The 5 T cell receptor beta chains in this list originate from one sample, sequenced in a study of shared clonotypes between healthy human individuals. The protocol was immunoSEQ multiplex PCR, while the TCRdb copy is restricted to in-frame clones and leaves out a portion. The data contain some 2,000,000 clones, more than 90% of them singletons. Sequenced: naive CD4+ T cells sorted from blood. Subset of the sample: CD45RA+ positively selected. The receptor source for this set is a man between 18 and 35 years old in good health.

About this clone itself: The germline gene is not matched at one end of the junction; a read error may be the cause. This chain links TRBV10-3 with TRBJ2-1, with 9 bases fitting TRBD1. Germline loops: CDR1 ENHRY, CDR2 SYGVKD. This CDR3 has 15 residues. This CDR3 reads CAISESGTGINEQFF. In DNA form, the CDR3 reads TGTGCCATCAGCGAGTCGGGGACAGGGATCAATGAGCAGTTCTTC.

This sequence joins TRBV7-9 and TRBJ1-2; perhaps TRBD1 as D (6 bases). Germline CDR1 reads SEHNR; CDR2 reads FQNEAQ (reference sequence). V was cut by 0 bases and J by 4 bases, with 15 bases left in between. CDR3 length: 16 amino acids. CDR3 residues: CASSLALNREGYGYTF. CDR3 DNA: TGTGCCAGCAGCTTAGCGCTAAACAGGGAGGGCTATGGCTACACCTTC. Full variable domain (remainder filled in from reference TRBV7-9 and TRBJ1-2): DTGVSQNPRHKITKRGQNVTFRCDPISEHNRLYWYRQTLGQGPEFLTYFQNEAQLEKSRLLSDRFSAERPKGSFSTLEIQRTEQGDSAMYLCASSLALNREGYGYTFGSGTRLTVV.

A single count supports this clone. The chain combines TRBV5-1 with TRBJ1-3, with a tentative D call TRBD1 (6 bases). Germline V gene data show CDR1 as SGHRS and CDR2 as YFSETQ. The CDR3 totals 16 residues. Trimming shortened V by 0 bases and J by 4 bases, and 14 bases separated the two germline ends. CDR3 loop: CASSLDPTGIGNTIYF. The CDR3, as DNA: TGCGCCAGCAGCTTGGACCCGACAGGAATCGGAAACACCATATATTTT.

This clone showed up just a few times. Other DNA sequences in the sample encode the same CDR3. This sequence joins TRBV18 and TRBJ2-5; D remains ambiguous. The CDR3 consists of 12 residues. The germline gives CDR1 KGHSH, CDR2 LQKENI. Trimming took 6 bases from V and 3 from J, leaving 8 bases between them. The CDR3 here is CASSPGKETQYF. The CDR3 nucleotides are TGTGCCAGCTCCCCAGGAAAAGAGACCCAGTACTTC.

The J gene is TRBJ2-3, the V gene TRBV10-1; D may be TRBD2 (5 bases). The CDR3 has 14 amino acids. CDR1 is WNHNN, CDR2 SYGVQD, per germline (reference sequence). Trimming pared 3 bases from V and 2 bases from J, leaving 9 bases between. This CDR3 is CASSDGSATDTQYF. The DNA for the CDR3 is TGCGCCAGCAGTGATGGGAGTGCCACAGATACGCAGTATTTT.